This TCR beta chain stems from a study of shared clonotypes between healthy human individuals. Notes on the study in general: Sampling covered nothing but blood. Tissue TCR repertoires likely differ from those found in blood. The diversity represented, both genetic and in exposure history, was limited by few donors.

Note on this clone: The target antigen is unknown. At one end, the junction sequence differs from germline, possibly due to a read error.

The protocol was immunoSEQ multiplex PCR, while the TCRdb copy is restricted to in-frame clones and leaves out a portion. The sample lists 1.4 million or so clones; approximately 98.5% were seen once. The CDR3 length is 13 residues. From germline, CDR1 is SQVTM and CDR2 ANQGSEA. What was sequenced was naive CD4+ T cells sorted from blood. Described subset: CD45RA+ positively selected. The chain combines TRBV29-1 with TRBJ2-1; D assignment may be TRBD1 or TRBD2 (6 bases each). This clonotype was obtained from a young man in good health. In DNA, the CDR3 is TGCATCGTTAAAGGGGGGACCTACAATGAGCAGTTCTTC. Its protein product is CIVKGGTYNEQFF.